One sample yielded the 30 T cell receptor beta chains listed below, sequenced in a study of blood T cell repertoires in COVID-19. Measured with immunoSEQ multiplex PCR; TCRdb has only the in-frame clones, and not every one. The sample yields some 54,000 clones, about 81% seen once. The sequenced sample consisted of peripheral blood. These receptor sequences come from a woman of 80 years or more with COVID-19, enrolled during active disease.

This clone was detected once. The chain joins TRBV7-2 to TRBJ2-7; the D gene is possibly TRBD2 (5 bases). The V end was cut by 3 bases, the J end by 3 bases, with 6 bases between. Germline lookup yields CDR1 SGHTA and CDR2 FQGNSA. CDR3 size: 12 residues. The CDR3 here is CASSLSGYEQYF. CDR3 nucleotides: TGTGCCAGCAGCTTGAGCGGCTACGAGCAGTACTTC.

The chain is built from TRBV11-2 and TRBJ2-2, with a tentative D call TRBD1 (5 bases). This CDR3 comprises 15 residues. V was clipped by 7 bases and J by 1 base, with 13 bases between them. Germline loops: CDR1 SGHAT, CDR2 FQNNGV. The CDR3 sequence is CASNPIRGNTGELFF. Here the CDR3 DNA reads TGTGCCAGCAACCCCATAAGGGGGAACACCGGGGAGCTGTTTTTT.

Here the CDR3 DNA reads TGCGCCAGCAGGCCCGGGACAGTAAGCCTTAATGAAAAACTGTTTTTT. Translation gives CASRPGTVSLNEKLFF. The chain couples TRBV5-1 to TRBJ1-4; 7 bases are a match to TRBD1. J was trimmed by 4 bases and V by 5 bases; bases with no gene match: 11. The CDR3 covers 16 residues. Germline CDR1 is SGHRS and CDR2 is YFSETQ.

The CDR3 nucleotides read TGTGCCAGCAGCCCAACGTCAGGCAGGGTGGAGACCCAGTACTTC. Its protein product is CASSPTSGRVETQYF. The V gene is TRBV7-9, the J gene TRBJ2-5; maybe TRBD1 (5 bases). The CDR3 is made up of 15 amino acids. Trimming removed 5 bases at V and 5 bases at J, with 18 bases between. CDR1 and CDR2 (germline): SEHNR, FQNEAQ (reference sequence).

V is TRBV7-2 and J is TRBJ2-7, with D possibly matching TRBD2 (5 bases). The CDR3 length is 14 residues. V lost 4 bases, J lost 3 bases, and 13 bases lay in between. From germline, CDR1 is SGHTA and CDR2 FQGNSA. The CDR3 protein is CASSSPRGIYEQYF. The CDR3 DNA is TGTGCCAGCAGCTCACCACGGGGTATCTACGAGCAGTACTTC. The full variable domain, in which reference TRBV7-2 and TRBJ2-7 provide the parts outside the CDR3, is GAGVSQSPSNKVTEKGKDVELRCDPISGHTALYWYRQSLGQGLEFLIYFQGNSAPDKSGLPSDRFSAERTGGSVSTLTIQRTQQEDSAVYLCASSSPRGIYEQYFGPGTRLTVT.

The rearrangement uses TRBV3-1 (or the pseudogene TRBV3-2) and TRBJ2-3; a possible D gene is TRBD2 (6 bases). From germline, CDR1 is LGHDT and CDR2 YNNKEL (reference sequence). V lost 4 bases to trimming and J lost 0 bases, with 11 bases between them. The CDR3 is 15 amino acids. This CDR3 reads CASSLSGPSTDTQYF. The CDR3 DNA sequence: TGTGCCAGCAGCCTGAGCGGGCCCAGCACAGATACGCAGTATTTT.

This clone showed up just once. CDR3 in DNA: TGTGCCAGTAGTAGCGAACCGCTAGCGGCCAACACCGGGGAGCTGTTTTTT. Translated: CASSSEPLAANTGELFF. V usage is TRBV19 and J usage is TRBJ2-2; 7 bases align to TRBD2. Trimming at V came to 4 bases and at J to 2 bases, leaving 10 bases not matched to a gene. The CDR3 is made up of 17 amino acids. Per the germline V gene, CDR1 is LNHDA and CDR2 is SQIVND (reference sequence).

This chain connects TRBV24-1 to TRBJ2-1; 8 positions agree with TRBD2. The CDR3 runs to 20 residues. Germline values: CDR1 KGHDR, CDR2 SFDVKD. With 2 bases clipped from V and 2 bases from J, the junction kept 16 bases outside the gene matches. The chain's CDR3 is CATSDSLAGYSPNTYNEQFF. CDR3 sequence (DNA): TGTGCCACCAGTGATTCTTTAGCGGGATACAGCCCAAATACCTACAATGAGCAGTTCTTC.

This CDR3 is CASRDRAAVGLPQHF. DNA of the CDR3: TGTGCCAGCAGGGACAGGGCCGCTGTTGGGCTGCCCCAGCATTTT. This chain connects TRBV6-5 to TRBJ1-5; 8 positions agree with TRBD1. Germline V gene lookup returns CDR1 MNHEY and CDR2 SVGAGI. V gave up 6 bases and J gave up 9 bases; unmatched junction bases: 13. The CDR3 length is 15 residues.

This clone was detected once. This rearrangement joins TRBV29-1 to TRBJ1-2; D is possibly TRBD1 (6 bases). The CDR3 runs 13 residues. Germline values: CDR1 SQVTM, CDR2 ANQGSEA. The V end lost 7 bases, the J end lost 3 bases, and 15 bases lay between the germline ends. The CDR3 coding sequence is TGCAGCGCCGAGGGGGTTCCCCACTATGGCTACACCTTC. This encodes CSAEGVPHYGYTF.

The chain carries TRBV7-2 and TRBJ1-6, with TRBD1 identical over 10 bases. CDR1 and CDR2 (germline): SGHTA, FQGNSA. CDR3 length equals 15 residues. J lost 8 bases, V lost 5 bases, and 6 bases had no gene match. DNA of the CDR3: TGTGCCAGCAGCGGGGACAGGGGAAGGGATTCACCCCTCCACTTT. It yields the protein CASSGDRGRDSPLHF.

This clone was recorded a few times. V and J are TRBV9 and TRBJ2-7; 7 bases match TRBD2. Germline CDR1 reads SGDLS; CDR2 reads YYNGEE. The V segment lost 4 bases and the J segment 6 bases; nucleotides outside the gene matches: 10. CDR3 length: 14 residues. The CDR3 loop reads CASSIHWGGSEQYF. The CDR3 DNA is TGTGCCAGCAGCATCCACTGGGGGGGGTCCGAGCAGTACTTC. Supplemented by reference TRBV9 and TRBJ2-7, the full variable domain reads DSGVTQTPKHLITATGQRVTLRCSPRSGDLSVYWYQQSLDQGLQFLIQYYNGEERAKGNILERFSAQQFPDLHSELNLSSLELGDSALYFCASSIHWGGSEQYFGPGTRLTVT.

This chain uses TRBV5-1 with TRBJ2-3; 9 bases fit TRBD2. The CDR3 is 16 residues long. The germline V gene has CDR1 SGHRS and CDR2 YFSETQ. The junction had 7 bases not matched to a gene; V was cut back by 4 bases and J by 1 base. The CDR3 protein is CASSPIAGVGTDTQYF. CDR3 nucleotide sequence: TGCGCCAGCAGCCCGATAGCGGGAGTCGGCACAGATACGCAGTATTTT.

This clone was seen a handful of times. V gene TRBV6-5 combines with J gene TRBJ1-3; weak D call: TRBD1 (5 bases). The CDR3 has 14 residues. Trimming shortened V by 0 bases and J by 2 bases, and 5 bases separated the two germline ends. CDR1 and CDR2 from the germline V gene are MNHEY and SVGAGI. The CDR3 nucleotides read TGTGCCAGCAGTTACTCCAGGGCTGGAAACACCATATATTTT. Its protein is CASSYSRAGNTIYF.

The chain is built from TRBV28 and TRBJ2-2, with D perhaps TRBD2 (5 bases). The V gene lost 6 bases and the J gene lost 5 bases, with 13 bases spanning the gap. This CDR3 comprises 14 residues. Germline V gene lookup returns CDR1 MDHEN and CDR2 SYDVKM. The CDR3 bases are TGTGCCAGCAGGGGGAGCTTTAATACCGGGGAGCTGTTTTTT. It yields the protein CASRGSFNTGELFF.

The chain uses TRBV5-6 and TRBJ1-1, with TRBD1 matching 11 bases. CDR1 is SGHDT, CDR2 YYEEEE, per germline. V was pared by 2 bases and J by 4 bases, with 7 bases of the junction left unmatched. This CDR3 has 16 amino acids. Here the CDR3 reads CASSLGQGALSTEAFF. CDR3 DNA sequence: TGTGCCAGCAGCTTAGGACAGGGGGCGCTGAGCACTGAAGCTTTCTTT.

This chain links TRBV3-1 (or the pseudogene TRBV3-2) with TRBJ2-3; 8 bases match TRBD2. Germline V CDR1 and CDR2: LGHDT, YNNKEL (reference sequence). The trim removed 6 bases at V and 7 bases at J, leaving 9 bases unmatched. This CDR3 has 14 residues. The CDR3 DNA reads TGTGCCAGCAGAAGCGACGGGACTAGGAATACGCAGTATTTT. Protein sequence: CASRSDGTRNTQYF.

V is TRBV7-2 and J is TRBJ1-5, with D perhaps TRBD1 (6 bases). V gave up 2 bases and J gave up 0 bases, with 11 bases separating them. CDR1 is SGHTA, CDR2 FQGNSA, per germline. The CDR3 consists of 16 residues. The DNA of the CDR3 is TGTGCCAGCAGCTTATTGGGGGCGTATAGCAATCAGCCCCAGCATTTT. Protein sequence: CASSLLGAYSNQPQHF.

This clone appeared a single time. This chain's CDR3 is CASSFGATYNEQFF. In nucleotides, the CDR3 is TGTGCCAGCAGCTTTGGAGCGACTTACAATGAGCAGTTCTTC. The chain joins TRBV11-2 to TRBJ2-1, with D unclear. Per germline, CDR1 SGHAT and CDR2 FQNNGV. Trimming shortened V by 3 bases and J by 4 bases, and 10 bases separated the two germline ends. The CDR3 has 14 residues.

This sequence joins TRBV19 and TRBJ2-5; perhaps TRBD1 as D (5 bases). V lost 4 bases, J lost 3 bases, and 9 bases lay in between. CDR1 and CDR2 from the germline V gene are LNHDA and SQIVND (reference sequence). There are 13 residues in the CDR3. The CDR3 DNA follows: TGTGCCAGTAGTAGCGACAGAAAAGAGACCCAGTACTTC. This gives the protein CASSSDRKETQYF.

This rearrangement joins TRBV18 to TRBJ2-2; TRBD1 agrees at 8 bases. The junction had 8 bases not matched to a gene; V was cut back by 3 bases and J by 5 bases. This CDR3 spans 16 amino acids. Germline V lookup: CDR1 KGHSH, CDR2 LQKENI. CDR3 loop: CASSPKDRVRTGELFF. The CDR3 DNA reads TGTGCCAGCTCACCGAAGGACAGGGTTCGGACCGGGGAGCTGTTTTTT.

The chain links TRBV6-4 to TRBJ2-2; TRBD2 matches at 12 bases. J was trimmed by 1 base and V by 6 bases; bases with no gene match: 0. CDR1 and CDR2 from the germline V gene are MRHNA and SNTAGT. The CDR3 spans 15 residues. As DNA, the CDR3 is TGTGCCAGCAGGGGACTAGCGGGGAACACCGGGGAGCTGTTTTTT. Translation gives CASRGLAGNTGELFF.

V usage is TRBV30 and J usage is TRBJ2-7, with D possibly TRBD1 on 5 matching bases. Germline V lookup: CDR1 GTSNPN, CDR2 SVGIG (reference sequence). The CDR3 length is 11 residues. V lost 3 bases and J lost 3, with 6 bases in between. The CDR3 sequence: CAWRQGYEQYF. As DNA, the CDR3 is TGTGCCTGGAGGCAGGGCTACGAGCAGTACTTC. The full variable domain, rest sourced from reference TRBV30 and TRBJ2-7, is SQTIHQWPATLVQPVGSPLSLECTVEGTSNPNLYWYRQAAGRGLQLLFYSVGIGQISSEVPQNLSASRPQDRQFILSSKKLLLSDSGFYLCAWRQGYEQYFGPGTRLTVT.

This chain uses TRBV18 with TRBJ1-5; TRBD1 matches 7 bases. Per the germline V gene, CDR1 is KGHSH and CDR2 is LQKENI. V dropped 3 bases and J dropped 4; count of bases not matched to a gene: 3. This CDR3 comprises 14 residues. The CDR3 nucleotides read TGTGCCAGCTCACCGGGACAGACAAATCAGCCCCAGCATTTT. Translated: CASSPGQTNQPQHF.

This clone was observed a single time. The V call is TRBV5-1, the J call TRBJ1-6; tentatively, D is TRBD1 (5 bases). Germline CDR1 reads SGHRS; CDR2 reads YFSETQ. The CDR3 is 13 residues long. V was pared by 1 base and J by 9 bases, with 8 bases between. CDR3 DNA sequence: TGCGCCAGCAGCTTGCAGGGAGGTTCACCCCTCCACTTT. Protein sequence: CASSLQGGSPLHF.

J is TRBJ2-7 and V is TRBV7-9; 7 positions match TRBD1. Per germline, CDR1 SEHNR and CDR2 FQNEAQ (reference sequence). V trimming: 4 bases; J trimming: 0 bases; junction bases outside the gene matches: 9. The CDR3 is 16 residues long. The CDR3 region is CASSSRDSSFSYEQYF. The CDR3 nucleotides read TGTGCCAGCAGCTCCCGGGACAGTTCTTTCTCCTACGAGCAGTACTTC.

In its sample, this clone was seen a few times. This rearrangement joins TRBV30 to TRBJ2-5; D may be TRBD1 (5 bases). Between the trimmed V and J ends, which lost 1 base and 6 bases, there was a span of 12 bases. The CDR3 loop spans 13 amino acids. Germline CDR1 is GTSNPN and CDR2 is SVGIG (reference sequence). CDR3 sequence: CAWSGGLMKTQYF. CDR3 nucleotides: TGTGCCTGGAGTGGGGGCCTAATGAAGACCCAGTACTTC.

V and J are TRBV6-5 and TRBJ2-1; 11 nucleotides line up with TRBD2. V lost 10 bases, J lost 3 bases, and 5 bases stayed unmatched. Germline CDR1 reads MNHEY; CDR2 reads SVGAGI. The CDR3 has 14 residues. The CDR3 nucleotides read TGTGCCACTGGACTAGCGGGCAGCTACAATGAGCAGTTCTTC. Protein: CATGLAGSYNEQFF.

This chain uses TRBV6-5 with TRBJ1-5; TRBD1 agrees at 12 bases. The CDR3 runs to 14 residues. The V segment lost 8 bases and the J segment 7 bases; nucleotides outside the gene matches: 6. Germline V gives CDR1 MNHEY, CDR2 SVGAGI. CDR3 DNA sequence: TGTGCCAGCGGGGACAGGGGGCATGAGCAGCCCCAGCATTTT. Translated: CASGDRGHEQPQHF.

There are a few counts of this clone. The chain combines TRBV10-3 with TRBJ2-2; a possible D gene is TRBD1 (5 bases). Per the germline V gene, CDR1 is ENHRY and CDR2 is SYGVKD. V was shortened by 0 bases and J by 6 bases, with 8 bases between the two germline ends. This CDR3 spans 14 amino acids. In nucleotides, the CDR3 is TGTGCCATCAGTGAGTCGCCAGGGCCCGGGGAGCTGTTTTTT. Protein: CAISESPGPGELFF.